This TCR beta chain comes out of a study of tissue T cells after allogeneic stem cell transplantation. This clone occurred a few times. Its target is not known. Genes and germline come from the mouse. The read falls 1 residue short of the CDR3 end, and the missing part is taken from the germline J gene. Study findings and constraints: Blood and spleen captured only part of the tissue TCR repertoire. Anatomically similar tissues had similar TCR repertoires within each patient.

The CDR3 has 13 amino acids. Germline CDR1 is KGHTA and CDR2 is FQNQQP. Libraries were prepared by immunoSEQ multiplex PCR; TCRdb keeps only in-frame clonotypes and omits some of them. The sample comprises about 4,000 clones, around 52% of which are singletons, and roughly 6.7% rests with the top ten. As to time point: mouse harvest day 7 after allogeneic transplant. The graft held 10^6 splenic CD5+ T cells and 10^7 T-cell-depleted bone marrow cells. Tissues came from B6→BALB/c major-mismatch GVHD mice at day 7 or 14. The TCR sequence derives from a female BALB/c mouse given C57BL/6 T cells with graft-versus-host disease after an allogeneic hematopoietic cell transplant. The J gene is TRBJ2-4, the V gene TRBV23; TRBD2 is the table's D call and was not checked against the DNA. The sequenced material came from gut tissue. The covered CDR3 bases are TGCTCCAGCATCCTGGGTAGTCAAAACACCTTGTAC. Translated, it gives CSSILGSQNTLY. The full CDR3 protein reads CSSILGSQNTLYF. The entire variable domain, with the rest obtained from reference TRBV23 and TRBJ2-4, is as follows: DAAVTQKPRYLIKMKGQEAEMKCIPEKGHTAVFWYQQKQSKELKFLIYFQNQQPLDQIDMVKERFSAVCPSSSLCSLGIRTCEAEDSALYLCSSILGSQNTLYFGAGTRLSVL.